This record concerns one T cell receptor beta chain sequence. What it binds is not known. This record belongs to a study of CD8 T cells in Susac syndrome. Points from the study as a whole: Individuals included in the TCR sequencing and HLA analysis were acknowledged by the study to be relatively few in number.

Random hexamers served to reverse transcribe roughly 0.5 to 1 ug RNA. TCRdb reanalysed the immunoSEQ multiplex PCR reads using MiXCR and keeps one entry per CDR3 protein. This sample carries roughly 110,000 distinct CDR3 sequences, about nine tenths of them seen once, and the ten largest clones take approximately 0.12%. Sequencing of TCR beta was performed on blood CD8+ and CD4+ T cells. Negative magnetic isolation gave CD8+ and CD4+ cells; FACS enriched CD8+ TEMRA. V lost 1 base, J lost 6 bases, and 13 bases stayed unmatched. The CDR3 consists of 18 residues. Germline V lookup: CDR1 LNHDA, CDR2 SQIVND (reference sequence).

The sample was CD8+ T cells from PBMCs. The chain combines TRBV19 with TRBJ2-3; 10 bases map to TRBD2. This clonotype was obtained from a human donor in good health. Written as DNA, the CDR3 is TGTGCCAGTAGTATAGTAAATCTAGCGGGAGAAATTGCGGATACGCAGTATTTT. Protein sequence: CASSIVNLAGEIADTQYF.